Below, 23 T cell receptor beta chains from the same sample are listed, as sequenced in a study of early stage breast cancer tumors. Only in-frame clones appear in the TCRdb table, and some are missing; sequencing was by immunoSEQ multiplex PCR. The data hold around 30,000 clones, with roughly four fifths observed a single time. Sample: breast tumor tissue. These TCRs come from a person aged 25-39 years with breast cancer.

This chain connects TRBV5-1 to TRBJ2-1; 9 bases match TRBD1. The CDR3 is 16 residues long. Germline CDR1 and CDR2: SGHRS and YFSETQ. Trimming took 3 bases from V and 2 from J; bases not matched to a gene: 6. The CDR3 DNA reads TGCGCCAGCAGCTCGGGACAGGGCTTCACCTACAATGAGCAGTTCTTC. This encodes CASSSGQGFTYNEQFF.

The V gene is TRBV21-1, the J gene TRBJ1-4. TRBV21-1 is a documented pseudogene. This CDR3 has 17 amino acids. The CDR3 coding sequence is TGTGCCAGCAGCAAAGACGGGAGGACAGCCACTAATGAAAAACTGTTTTTT. It encodes CASSKDGRTATNEKLFF.

DNA of the CDR3: TGTGCCAGCAGCTCAGGGACTAGAGTCGAGTGGGCCTACGAGCAGTACTTC. Protein sequence: CASSSGTRVEWAYEQYF. The chain is built from TRBV7-9 and TRBJ2-7, with TRBD2 identical over 8 bases. The J segment lost 2 bases and the V segment lost 4 bases, leaving 13 bases of the junction unmatched. CDR1 SEHNR and CDR2 FQNEAQ come from the germline V gene (reference sequence). The CDR3 is 17 residues long.

Only a few counts were recorded for this clone. This chain joins TRBV5-8 and TRBJ2-7, with 7 bases identical to TRBD1. The CDR3 spans 14 residues. V dropped 4 bases and J dropped 5; count of bases not matched to a gene: 9. Germline loops: CDR1 SGHTS, CDR2 YDEGEE. For the CDR3, the DNA is TGTGCCAGCAGCAGTGGACAGGCCTTCCACGAGCAGTACTTC. Its protein is CASSSGQAFHEQYF.

This sequence joins TRBV7-2 and TRBJ2-1; possible D gene TRBD2, 6 bases. There are 14 residues in the CDR3. With 3 bases removed from V and 3 bases from J, the gap between germline ends came to 9 bases. Per the germline V gene, CDR1 is SGHTA and CDR2 is FQGNSA. In nucleotides, the CDR3 is TGTGCCAGCAGCTTGCGGGAAAGCTACAATGAGCAGTTCTTC. Translation: CASSLRESYNEQFF.

The rearrangement joins TRBV6-4 to TRBJ2-2, with 12 bases lining up with TRBD2. J gave up 7 bases and V 5 bases, and 5 bases lay outside the gene matches. Germline V gene lookup returns CDR1 MRHNA and CDR2 SNTAGT. The CDR3 loop spans 15 amino acids. The DNA of the CDR3 is TGTGCCAGCAGTAGAGGACTAGCGGGAAGCGGGGAGCTGTTTTTT. This sequence encodes CASSRGLAGSGELFF.

The chain joins TRBV29-1 to TRBJ1-2; weak D call: TRBD1 (5 bases). The germline CDR1 and CDR2 sequences are SQVTM and ANQGSEA. CDR3 length: 14 residues. The V end lost 4 bases, the J end lost 1 base, and 13 bases lay between the germline ends. The CDR3, as DNA: TGCAGCGTTGGGGGCTCAGAACTTAACTATGGCTACACCTTC. Its protein is CSVGGSELNYGYTF.

The chain links TRBV5-5 to TRBJ1-1, with D possibly matching TRBD1 (6 bases). The CDR3 has 14 residues. Per the germline V gene, CDR1 is SGHKS and CDR2 is YYEKEE (reference sequence). V was cut by 4 bases and J by 1 base, with 11 bases left in between. The CDR3 coding sequence is TGTGCCAGCAGCCGAACAGGGCAGAACACTGAAGCTTTCTTT. Translating gives CASSRTGQNTEAFF.

Details on this clone: A junction end diverges from the germline sequence, so it may reflect a read error. The chain uses TRBV10-3 and TRBJ1-4, with D possibly matching TRBD1 (5 bases). In germline, CDR1 is ENHRY, CDR2 SYGVKD. The CDR3 covers 14 residues. The CDR3 coding sequence is TGTGCCAGCAGTGAAGGGGTTAATCTTGAAAAACTGTTTTTT. Amino acids: CASSEGVNLEKLFF.

The V call is TRBV10-3, the J call TRBJ1-2; D gene ambiguous. The V end lost 7 bases, the J end lost 2 bases, and 5 bases lay between the germline ends. Germline values: CDR1 ENHRY, CDR2 SYGVKD. This CDR3 contains 11 residues. Written as DNA, the CDR3 is TGTGCCATCATGGGAAACTATGGCTACACCTTC. Amino acid sequence: CAIMGNYGYTF.

The chain uses TRBV7-2 and TRBJ2-7; a possible D gene is TRBD1 (5 bases). Trimming took off 10 bases at V and 0 bases at J, with 16 bases between the two ends. CDR3 size: 14 residues. CDR1 SGHTA and CDR2 FQGNSA come from the germline V gene. CDR3 DNA sequence: TGTGCCACTGCGAAACAGGTAAACTCCTACGAGCAGTACTTC. This codes for CATAKQVNSYEQYF.

This rearrangement joins TRBV6-9 to TRBJ2-7, with D possibly TRBD2 on 6 matching bases. The CDR3 consists of 14 residues. The germline V and J ends were trimmed by 3 bases and 7 bases, with 16 bases remaining between them. Looked up from germline, CDR1 is MNHGY and CDR2 is SVAAGI. As DNA, the CDR3 is TGTGCCAGCAGTTACGGCGGGAAATTAAGTGAGCAGTACTTC. This gives the protein CASSYGGKLSEQYF.

The V and J genes are TRBV6-5 and TRBJ1-1; D gene ambiguous. Germline CDR1 is MNHEY and CDR2 is SVGAGI. This CDR3 comprises 11 residues. Trimming removed 7 bases at V and 2 bases at J, with 5 bases between. In DNA form, the CDR3 reads TGTGCCAGCACGGGCAACACTGAAGCTTTCTTT. This codes for CASTGNTEAFF.

J is TRBJ1-5 and V is TRBV28; D remains unclear. CDR1 and CDR2 (germline): MDHEN, SYDVKM. This CDR3 is 12 amino acids long. Trimming stripped 6 bases from V and 6 bases from J, with 9 bases between. The chain's CDR3 is CASSPPGQPQHF. The CDR3, as DNA: TGTGCCAGCAGCCCCCCAGGTCAGCCCCAGCATTTT. Supplemented by reference TRBV28 and TRBJ1-5, the full variable domain reads DVKVTQSSRYLVKRTGEKVFLECVQDMDHENMFWYRQDPGLGLRLIYFSYDVKMKEKGDIPEGYSVSREKKERFSLILESASTNQTSMYLCASSPPGQPQHFGDGTRLSIL.

This chain uses TRBV7-2 with TRBJ1-6; D uncertain. Germline-derived CDR1 and CDR2 are SGHTA and FQGNSA. The CDR3 is 14 amino acids. Trimming pared 1 base from V and 7 bases from J, leaving 8 bases between. Written as DNA, the CDR3 is TGTGCCAGCAGCTTAGTACCGGAGAATTCACCCCTCCACTTT. Protein: CASSLVPENSPLHF.

This clone was observed a single time. The gene calls are TRBV27 and TRBJ2-2; TRBD2 matches at 10 bases. V shed 3 bases, J shed 6 bases, and the junction held 4 bases outside the gene matches. The CDR3 is made up of 15 amino acids. In germline, CDR1 is MNHEY, CDR2 SMNVEV (reference sequence). The CDR3 region is CASSFLAGEAGELFF. The CDR3 DNA sequence: TGTGCCAGCAGTTTCCTAGCGGGGGAGGCCGGGGAGCTGTTTTTT.

The chain carries TRBV7-2 and TRBJ2-5; TRBD2 aligns across 9 bases. The V and J ends lost 5 bases and 4 bases, in that order; junction bases with no gene match: 11. Germline V gene sequence: CDR1 SGHTA, CDR2 FQGNSA. This CDR3 has 16 amino acids. The CDR3 DNA reads as TGTGCCAGCAGCGTTTCGGGGGCGGGAGGGCGAGAGACCCAGTACTTC. Its translation is CASSVSGAGGRETQYF.

V usage is TRBV2 and J usage is TRBJ1-5; a weak D match, TRBD1 (5 bases). Looked up from germline, CDR1 is SNHLY and CDR2 is FYNNEI. The CDR3 has 14 residues. Trimming took off 5 bases at V and 5 bases at J, with 13 bases between the two ends. The CDR3 DNA reads TGTGCCAGCAGTCCCGGACAATCATATCAGCCCCAGCATTTT. Its translation is CASSPGQSYQPQHF. Together with reference TRBV2 and TRBJ1-5, the CDR3 gives the full variable domain: EPEVTQTPSHQVTQMGQEVILRCVPISNHLYFYWYRQILGQKVEFLVSFYNNEISEKSEIFDDQFSVERPDGSNFTLKIRSTKLEDSAMYFCASSPGQSYQPQHFGDGTRLSIL.

As to this clone: The same CDR3 is also encoded by other DNA sequences in this sample. The chain is built from TRBV19 and TRBJ2-3; no clear D. Between the trimmed V and J ends, which lost 3 bases and 0 bases, there was a span of 10 bases. Germline lookup yields CDR1 LNHDA and CDR2 SQIVND (reference sequence). CDR3 length: 15 amino acids. The CDR3 region has the DNA TGTGCCAGTAGTATCGGGCGTACTAGCACAGATACGCAGTATTTT. It specifies CASSIGRTSTDTQYF.

This clone was seen a few times. The chain combines TRBV29-1 with TRBJ2-4; the D is unclear. The CDR3 loop spans 14 amino acids. Trimming removed 6 bases from V and 0 bases from J, with 12 bases in between. The V gene's germline CDR1 is SQVTM and CDR2 ANQGSEA. CDR3 loop: CSVVPGLAKNIQYF. CDR3 DNA sequence: TGCAGCGTAGTTCCGGGTCTAGCCAAAAACATTCAGTACTTC.

This clone has more than one count but fewer than ten. The chain carries TRBV7-9 and TRBJ2-2; 13 nucleotides line up with TRBD2. The CDR3 length is 18 residues. Germline values: CDR1 SEHNR, CDR2 FQNEAQ (reference sequence). The V gene end was trimmed by 5 bases and the J gene end by 4 bases; junction bases not matched to a gene: 10. The CDR3 nucleotides are TGTGCCAGCAGCGCCGTTCCGGGACTAGCGGGAAGCACCGGGGAGCTGTTTTTT. Translated: CASSAVPGLAGSTGELFF.

The chain links TRBV7-8 to TRBJ2-7; TRBD2 aligns across 14 bases. The CDR3 contains 15 residues. The germline gives CDR1 SGHVS, CDR2 FQNEAQ. Trimming at V came to 5 bases and at J to 7 bases, leaving 7 bases not matched to a gene. Here the CDR3 reads CASSPGLAGVQEQYF. The CDR3 DNA is TGTGCCAGCAGCCCGGGACTAGCGGGAGTACAAGAGCAGTACTTC.

The chain joins TRBV6-5 to TRBJ1-1; D is unclear. Deletions cut 7 bases from V and 1 base from J, with 10 bases between. This CDR3 spans 13 amino acids. Germline CDR1 and CDR2: MNHEY and SVGAGI. CDR3 in DNA: TGTGCCAGCACCCTTCAACCGAACACTGAAGCTTTCTTT. Protein sequence: CASTLQPNTEAFF.